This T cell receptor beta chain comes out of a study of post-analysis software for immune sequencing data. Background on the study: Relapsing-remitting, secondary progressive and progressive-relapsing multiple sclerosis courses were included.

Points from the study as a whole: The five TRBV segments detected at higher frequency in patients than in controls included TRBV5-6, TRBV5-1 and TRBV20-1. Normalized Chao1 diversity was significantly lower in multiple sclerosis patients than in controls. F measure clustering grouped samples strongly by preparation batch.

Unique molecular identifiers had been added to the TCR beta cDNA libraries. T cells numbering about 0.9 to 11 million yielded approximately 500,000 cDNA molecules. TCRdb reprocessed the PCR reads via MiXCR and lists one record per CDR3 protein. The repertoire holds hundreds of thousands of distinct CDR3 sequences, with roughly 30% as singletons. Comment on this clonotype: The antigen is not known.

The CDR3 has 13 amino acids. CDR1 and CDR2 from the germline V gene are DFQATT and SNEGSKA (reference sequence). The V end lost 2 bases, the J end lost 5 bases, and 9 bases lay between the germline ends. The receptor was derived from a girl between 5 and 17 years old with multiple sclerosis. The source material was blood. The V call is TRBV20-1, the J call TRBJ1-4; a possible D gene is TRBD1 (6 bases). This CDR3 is CSARRTANEKLFF. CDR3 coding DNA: TGCAGTGCTAGAAGGACAGCAAATGAAAAACTGTTTTTT.